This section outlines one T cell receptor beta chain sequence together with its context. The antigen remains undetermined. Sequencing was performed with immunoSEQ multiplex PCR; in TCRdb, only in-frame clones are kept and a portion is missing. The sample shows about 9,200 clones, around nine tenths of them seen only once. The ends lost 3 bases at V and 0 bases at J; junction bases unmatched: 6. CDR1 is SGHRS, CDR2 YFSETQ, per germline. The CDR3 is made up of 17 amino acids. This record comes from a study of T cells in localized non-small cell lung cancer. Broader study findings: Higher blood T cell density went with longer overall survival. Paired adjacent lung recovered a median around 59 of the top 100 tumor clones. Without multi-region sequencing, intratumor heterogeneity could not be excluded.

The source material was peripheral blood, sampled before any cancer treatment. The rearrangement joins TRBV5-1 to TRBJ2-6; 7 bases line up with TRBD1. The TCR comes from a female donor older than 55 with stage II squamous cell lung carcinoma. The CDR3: CASSSGTVTSGANVLTF. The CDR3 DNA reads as TGCGCCAGCAGCTCCGGGACAGTGACCTCTGGGGCCAACGTCCTGACTTTC. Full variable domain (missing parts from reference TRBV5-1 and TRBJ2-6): KAGVTQTPRYLIKTRGQQVTLSCSPISGHRSVSWYQQTPGQGLQFLFEYFSETQRNKGNFPGRFSGRQFSNSRSEMNVSTLELGDSALYLCASSSGTVTSGANVLTFGAGSRLTVL.